These 11 T cell receptor beta chains were all obtained from the same sample, sequenced in a study of blood T cell repertoires in COVID-19. Data came from immunoSEQ multiplex PCR; TCRdb stores just in-frame clones and leaves some out. Of about 200,000 clones listed, approximately 82% are singletons. Sequencing input: peripheral blood. Receptors were obtained from a woman between 50 and 59 years old with acute or convalescent COVID-19.

This chain connects TRBV11-2 to TRBJ1-6, with TRBD1 matching 10 bases. The length of the CDR3 is 14 residues. V was pared by 4 bases and J by 7 bases, with 1 base of the junction left unmatched. Germline V gene data show CDR1 as SGHAT and CDR2 as FQNNGV. The CDR3 loop is CASSSGQGNSPLHF. The CDR3 DNA sequence: TGTGCCAGCAGCTCGGGACAGGGGAATTCACCCCTCCACTTT. Using reference TRBV11-2 and TRBJ1-6 for the parts outside the CDR3, the full variable domain is EAGVAQSPRYKIIEKRQSVAFWCNPISGHATLYWYQQILGQGPKLLIQFQNNGVVDDSQLPKDRFSAERLKGVDSTLKIQPAKLEDSAVYLCASSSGQGNSPLHFGNGTRLTVT.

This chain joins TRBV5-1 and TRBJ1-4; 8 bases are a match to TRBD1. Per germline, CDR1 SGHRS and CDR2 YFSETQ. The CDR3 is 17 amino acids. V was clipped by 3 bases and J by 5 bases; unmatched bases: 12. In nucleotides, the CDR3 is TGCGCCAGCAGCTCAACACCCCAGGGGGCAGAGAATGAAAAACTGTTTTTT. It specifies CASSSTPQGAENEKLFF.

The chain recombines TRBV28 with TRBJ2-1, with 8 bases that match TRBD1. Germline V gives CDR1 MDHEN, CDR2 SYDVKM. The CDR3 is made up of 13 amino acids. V gave up 4 bases and J gave up 9 bases; unmatched junction bases: 5. CDR3 DNA: TGTGCCAGCAGTTACCAGGGGGCGGGTGAGCAGTTCTTC. Amino acid sequence: CASSYQGAGEQFF. Complete variable domain (other parts from reference TRBV28 and TRBJ2-1): DVKVTQSSRYLVKRTGEKVFLECVQDMDHENMFWYRQDPGLGLRLIYFSYDVKMKEKGDIPEGYSVSREKKERFSLILESASTNQTSMYLCASSYQGAGEQFFGPGTRLTVL.

This chain links TRBV11-2 with TRBJ2-5; a possible D gene is TRBD2 (7 bases). V was clipped by 1 base and J by 3 bases, with 15 bases between them. Germline V gene lookup returns CDR1 SGHAT and CDR2 FQNNGV. CDR3 length equals 16 residues. CDR3 sequence (DNA): TGTGCCAGCAGCTTAGGGGGAGGGGGACGAAAAGAGACCCAGTACTTC. Amino acids: CASSLGGGGRKETQYF.

V and J are TRBV2 and TRBJ2-2, with D perhaps matching TRBD2 (10 bases). V lost 5 bases and J lost 6, with 28 bases in between. CDR1 SNHLY and CDR2 FYNNEI come from the germline V gene. This CDR3 spans 19 amino acids. The CDR3 reads CASSTGTGNSGRPPGELFF. CDR3 DNA sequence: TGTGCCAGCAGTACCGGGACAGGGAATAGCGGGAGGCCCCCCGGGGAGCTGTTTTTT.

The V and J genes are TRBV24-1 and TRBJ2-1; 10 nucleotides match TRBD2. Germline trimming cut 4 bases from V and 7 bases from J; bases unmatched to any gene: 12. The CDR3 is 17 amino acids. The germline CDR1 and CDR2 sequences are KGHDR and SFDVKD. The CDR3 DNA reads as TGTGCCACCAGTGAGAACAATCTGGGACTAGCGTCAAATGAGCAGTTCTTC. Encoded protein: CATSENNLGLASNEQFF.

The V gene is TRBV7-2, the J gene TRBJ2-3, with D possibly matching TRBD2 (6 bases). CDR1 and CDR2 (germline): SGHTA, FQGNSA. V was cut by 5 bases and J by 0 bases, with 12 bases left in between. This CDR3 has 15 amino acids. Here the CDR3 DNA reads TGTGCCAGCAGCCAGGACTATACTAGCACAGATACGCAGTATTTT. It translates to CASSQDYTSTDTQYF. Full variable domain (remainder filled in from reference TRBV7-2 and TRBJ2-3): GAGVSQSPSNKVTEKGKDVELRCDPISGHTALYWYRQSLGQGLEFLIYFQGNSAPDKSGLPSDRFSAERTGGSVSTLTIQRTQQEDSAVYLCASSQDYTSTDTQYFGPGTRLTVL.

The V gene is TRBV25-1, the J gene TRBJ2-7; D is undetermined. Germline V gives CDR1 MGHDK, CDR2 SYGVNS. The ends were cut back, 2 bases at V and 0 bases at J, with 14 bases in the middle. There are 16 residues in the CDR3. Here the CDR3 reads CASSEHDHSGSYEQYF. The CDR3 DNA follows: TGTGCCAGCAGTGAACACGACCATTCGGGCTCCTACGAGCAGTACTTC.

This clone appeared a few times. The rearrangement uses TRBV11-2 and TRBJ2-5, with TRBD1 matching 7 bases. Germline assignment: CDR1 SGHAT and CDR2 FQNNGV. This CDR3 region has 13 residues. Unmatched junction bases numbered 5, after V lost 1 base and J lost 9 bases. CDR3 sequence reads: CASSLGQGESQYF. The CDR3 DNA is TGTGCCAGCAGCTTAGGACAGGGCGAGTCCCAGTACTTC.

This chain links TRBV2 with TRBJ1-5; TRBD1 might be the D (5 bases). Trimming pared 11 bases from V and 3 bases from J, leaving 14 bases between. Germline V CDR1 and CDR2: SNHLY, FYNNEI. The CDR3 runs 13 residues. CDR3 in DNA: TGTGCCTCACAGGAAGGGTTCAATCAGCCCCAGCATTTT. Residues: CASQEGFNQPQHF.

V and J are TRBV6-2 or TRBV6-3 and TRBJ1-2; possibly TRBD1 for D (5 bases). Germline-derived CDR1 and CDR2 are MNHEY and SVGEGT. The germline V and J ends were trimmed by 5 bases and 4 bases, with 14 bases remaining between them. The CDR3 loop spans 14 amino acids. The CDR3 DNA sequence: TGTGCCAGCAGTCTGGACCCCGGGGGCTATGGCTACACCTTC. It translates to CASSLDPGGYGYTF.